The 30 T cell receptor beta chains listed next were all sequenced from one sample in a study of HIV-infected patients and healthy controls. MiXCR, applied by TCRdb to the 5' RACE reads, yields one record per CDR3 protein. The table includes about 64,000 distinct CDR3 sequences, under 25% detected once. The sample taken for sequencing was CD4+ T cells from blood. The receptor source for this set is a human donor in good health.

The chain employs TRBV6-7 and TRBJ1-4, with D unclear. TRBV6-7 is recorded as an ORF, its role being uncertain. V dropped 5 bases and J dropped 3 bases, with 16 bases sitting between them. This CDR3 comprises 16 residues. The CDR3: CASSDPRARANEKLFF. CDR3 nucleotides: TGTGCCAGCAGTGACCCCCGGGCCAGAGCTAATGAAAAACTGTTTTTT.

This clonotype was seen at least ten times. V gene TRBV6-5 combines with J gene TRBJ2-7; possibly TRBD1 for D (6 bases). The CDR3 is 14 amino acids. V was clipped by 0 bases and J by 6 bases, with 12 bases between them. Germline-derived CDR1 and CDR2 are MNHEY and SVGAGI. CDR3 region: CASSYSGRGSEQYF. The CDR3 DNA reads TGTGCCAGCAGTTACTCGGGCAGGGGTTCCGAGCAGTACTTC.

The sample holds a few counts of this clonotype. V and J are TRBV19 and TRBJ1-5, with a tentative D call TRBD1 (5 bases). This CDR3 has 15 amino acids. Germline V gene sequence: CDR1 LNHDA, CDR2 SQIVND (reference sequence). Trimming left V 3 bases short and J 0 bases short, with 9 bases between. The DNA for the CDR3 is TGTGCCAGTAGTATCGAGGGGTATAGCAATCAGCCCCAGCATTTT. The encoded protein is CASSIEGYSNQPQHF.

In regard to this clonotype: A much larger clone lies a single base off, so this may be a read error. The CDR3 protein is CASSPLAGDLTDSQYF. As DNA, the CDR3 is TGTGCCAGCTCACCACTAGCGGGAGATTTGACAGATTCGCAGTATTTT. This chain links TRBV18 with TRBJ2-3; 9 nucleotides agree with TRBD2. This CDR3 region has 16 residues. CDR1 is KGHSH, CDR2 LQKENI, per germline. Drawing the rest from reference TRBV18 and TRBJ2-3, the complete variable domain is NAGVMQNPRHLVRRRGQEARLRCSPMKGHSHVYWYRQLPEEGLKFMVYLQKENIIDESGMPKERFSAEFPKEGPSILRIQQVVRGDSAAYFCASSPLAGDLTDSQYFGPGTRLTVL.

In this sample, this clonotype turned up many times. CDR3 sequence: CASSRGLGETQYF. In nucleotides, the CDR3 is TGTGCCAGCAGCAGGGGGCTCGGGGAGACCCAGTACTTC. V usage is TRBV7-9 and J usage is TRBJ2-5; 7 bases are shared with TRBD1. The CDR3 sequence is 13 residues long. With 5 bases clipped from V and 5 bases from J, the junction kept 5 bases outside the gene matches. Per germline, CDR1 SEHNR and CDR2 FQNEAQ (reference sequence). Filled out from reference TRBV7-9 and TRBJ2-5, the complete variable domain reads DTGVSQNPRHKITKRGQNVTFRCDPISEHNRLYWYRQTLGQGPEFLTYFQNEAQLEKSRLLSDRFSAERPKGSFSTLEIQRTEQGDSAMYLCASSRGLGETQYFGPGTRLLVL.

This clonotype has at least ten counts. This chain connects TRBV7-8 to TRBJ1-4; D gene unclear. V lost 1 base, J lost 10 bases, and 13 bases lay in between. Germline CDR1 is SGHVS and CDR2 is FQNEAQ. The CDR3 length is 14 residues. The CDR3 loop is CASSLESRSGKLFF. CDR3 nucleotides: TGTGCCAGCAGCTTAGAGTCCAGGTCGGGAAAACTGTTTTTT. Using reference TRBV7-8 and TRBJ1-4 for the parts outside the CDR3, the full variable domain is GAGVSQSPRYKVAKRGQDVALRCDPISGHVSLFWYQQALGQGPEFLTYFQNEAQLDKSGLPSDRFFAERPEGSVSTLKIQRTQQEDSAVYLCASSLESRSGKLFFGSGTQLSVL.

The rearrangement joins TRBV5-1 to TRBJ1-4, with 10 bases identical to TRBD1. The CDR3 sequence is 16 residues long. Germline V gene lookup returns CDR1 SGHRS and CDR2 YFSETQ. V gave up 0 bases and J gave up 8 bases; unmatched junction bases: 7. For the CDR3, the DNA is TGCGCCAGCAGCTTGGAGACAGGGGGCAGTTTGGAAAAACTGTTTTTT. Protein: CASSLETGGSLEKLFF.

V is TRBV29-1 and J is TRBJ2-7, with D perhaps TRBD2 (6 bases). The CDR3 length is 13 residues. Trimming removed 7 bases at V and 6 bases at J, with 19 bases between. Germline CDR1 SQVTM, CDR2 ANQGSEA. CDR3 protein: CSAAAGRTAEQYF. CDR3 sequence (DNA): TGCAGCGCCGCGGCGGGAAGGACTGCCGAGCAGTACTTC.

This clonotype appeared many times. The chain joins TRBV20-1 to TRBJ2-3, with TRBD2 as a possible D gene (5 bases). The V end lost 1 base, the J end lost 3 bases, and 8 bases lay between the germline ends. The CDR3 is made up of 13 amino acids. Per germline, CDR1 DFQATT and CDR2 SNEGSKA (reference sequence). This CDR3 is CSARATGTDTQYF. DNA of the CDR3: TGCAGTGCTAGAGCGACGGGGACAGATACGCAGTATTTT.

This clonotype was counted ten times or more. This sequence joins TRBV29-1 and TRBJ1-1; D is ambiguous. V shed 1 base and J shed 1 base, with 7 bases lying between them. CDR1 is SQVTM, CDR2 ANQGSEA, per germline. The CDR3 covers 13 residues. The CDR3: CSVEVTENTEAFF. CDR3 DNA sequence: TGCAGCGTTGAAGTAACCGAGAACACTGAAGCTTTCTTT.

The chain combines TRBV14 with TRBJ2-1; D is unclear. The germline CDR1 and CDR2 sequences are SGHDN and FVKESK. Trimming removed 4 bases at V and 15 bases at J, with 16 bases between. This CDR3 is built from 12 residues. As DNA, the CDR3 is TGTGCCAGCAGCCCGACCCCATTATCCCGGTTCTTC. Encoded protein: CASSPTPLSRFF.

This clonotype appeared a few times. The V and J genes are TRBV29-1 and TRBJ2-3; D unclear. The CDR3 covers 15 residues. V was cut by 3 bases and J by 1 base, with 14 bases left in between. Germline values: CDR1 SQVTM, CDR2 ANQGSEA. CDR3 in amino acids: CSVDSVSLGTDTQYF. In DNA, the CDR3 is TGCAGCGTTGATTCAGTCTCTCTCGGCACAGATACGCAGTATTTT.

This clonotype was counted between two and nine times. The chain is built from TRBV29-1 and TRBJ2-5, with 8 bases aligning to TRBD1. Germline assignment: CDR1 SQVTM and CDR2 ANQGSEA. There are 14 residues in the CDR3. Trimming removed 7 bases from V and 5 bases from J; junction bases left unmatched: 12. The CDR3 DNA reads as TGCAGCGCCTTTAACTCAGGGGGCGAGGAGACCCAGTACTTC. It translates to CSAFNSGGEETQYF.

Ten or more counts support this clonotype. The rearrangement links TRBV7-3 to TRBJ1-1, with TRBD1 as a possible D gene (5 bases). The germline V gene has CDR1 SGHTA and CDR2 FQGTGA. CDR3 size: 13 residues. Trimming took 5 bases from V and 2 from J, leaving 9 bases between them. The CDR3 region has the DNA TGTGCCAGCAGCCCGGGGACCAACACTGAAGCTTTCTTT. Its protein is CASSPGTNTEAFF.

The sample holds a few counts of this clonotype. The V and J genes are TRBV20-1 and TRBJ1-4, with 10 bases matching TRBD1. The CDR3 loop spans 13 amino acids. The germline gives CDR1 DFQATT, CDR2 SNEGSKA (reference sequence). The CDR3: CGLFRDRGEKLFF. Written as DNA, the CDR3 is TGCGGGTTGTTCCGGGACAGGGGTGAAAAACTGTTTTTT.

In this sample, this clonotype turned up many times. V usage is TRBV20-1 and J usage is TRBJ2-5; D is unclear. The CDR3 loop spans 13 amino acids. Trimming removed 1 base from V and 5 bases from J, with 11 bases in between. Germline V lookup: CDR1 DFQATT, CDR2 SNEGSKA (reference sequence). CDR3 DNA: TGCAGTGCTAGAGCTTACCTCGGGGAGACCCAGTACTTC. It yields the protein CSARAYLGETQYF.

This clonotype was found a few times. The chain is built from TRBV6-5 and TRBJ2-2; 8 bases are a match to TRBD2. Unmatched junction bases numbered 10, after V lost 6 bases and J lost 7 bases. The CDR3 is 15 residues long. Looked up from germline, CDR1 is MNHEY and CDR2 is SVGAGI. The CDR3 nucleotides are TGTGCCAGCAGCCCCGGGGGGGTTCTGTTCGGGGAGCTGTTTTTT. Translation gives CASSPGGVLFGELFF.

This clonotype has more than one count but fewer than ten. This chain uses TRBV20-1 with TRBJ1-5; D may be TRBD1 (6 bases). V dropped 0 bases and J dropped 2 bases, with 14 bases sitting between them. This CDR3 comprises 16 residues. Germline V gene lookup returns CDR1 DFQATT and CDR2 SNEGSKA (reference sequence). DNA of the CDR3: TGCAGTGCTAGAGAAGGGGGGAGAGATGGCAATCAGCCCCAGCATTTT. Translation: CSAREGGRDGNQPQHF.

In this sample, this clonotype turned up many times. V and J are TRBV10-3 and TRBJ2-1; no definite D call. CDR3 length: 13 residues. Per germline, CDR1 ENHRY and CDR2 SYGVKD. Trimming removed 10 bases at V and 9 bases at J, with 19 bases between. The CDR3 here is CATKGSAYLEQFF. In nucleotides, the CDR3 is TGTGCCACCAAAGGGTCTGCGTATCTTGAGCAGTTCTTC.

This clonotype showed up just a few times. The CDR3 DNA is TGCGCCAGCAGTCCGGGACAGTTAATCTCTGGAAACACCATATATTTT. Protein: CASSPGQLISGNTIYF. The chain combines TRBV5-1 with TRBJ1-3; 7 bases match TRBD1. Germline CDR1 and CDR2: SGHRS and YFSETQ. This CDR3 has 16 amino acids. V trimming: 5 bases; J trimming: 0 bases; junction bases outside the gene matches: 8.

The CDR3 DNA sequence: TGCAGCGTTGTTAGATTAGCGGGAACGGCTATACAGACCCAGTACTTC. Protein sequence: CSVVRLAGTAIQTQYF. The genes are TRBV29-1 and TRBJ2-5; the match to TRBD2 covers 8 bases. The CDR3 loop spans 16 amino acids. Germline loops: CDR1 SQVTM, CDR2 ANQGSEA. With V trimmed by 4 bases and J by 6 bases, 16 bases remained unmatched. Together with reference TRBV29-1 and TRBJ2-5, the CDR3 gives the full variable domain: SAVISQKPSRDICQRGTSLTIQCQVDSQVTMMFWYRQQPGQSLTLIATANQGSEATYESGFVIDKFPISRPNLTFSTLTVSNMSPEDSSIYLCSVVRLAGTAIQTQYFGPGTRLLVL.

This clonotype was picked up many times. The chain joins TRBV5-8 to TRBJ2-2; 8 bases align to TRBD2. Trimming cost V 4 bases and J 2 bases; bases outside gene matches: 7. CDR3 length: 16 amino acids. Germline V gives CDR1 SGHTS, CDR2 YDEGEE. The CDR3 region has the DNA TGTGCCAGCAGCCGCTTAGCGGGACTAAACACCGGGGAGCTGTTTTTT. It translates to CASSRLAGLNTGELFF.

This clonotype was recorded a few times. The rearrangement links TRBV19 to TRBJ1-5; D is perhaps TRBD1 (5 bases). With 2 bases removed from V and 6 bases from J, the gap between germline ends came to 17 bases. The CDR3 runs to 16 residues. Germline CDR1 LNHDA, CDR2 SQIVND (reference sequence). Here the CDR3 reads CASSIMARGSGQPQHF. DNA of the CDR3: TGTGCCAGTAGTATAATGGCTCGGGGGAGTGGTCAGCCCCAGCATTTT.

This clonotype was recorded at least ten times. The genes are TRBV6-2 or TRBV6-3 and TRBJ1-1; D is unclear. This CDR3 has 15 amino acids. Trimming removed 0 bases from V and 2 bases from J, with 10 bases in between. CDR1 and CDR2 from the germline V gene are MNHEY and SVGEGT. The CDR3 bases are TGTGCCAGCAGTTACTCACCGTCCATTAACACTGAAGCTTTCTTT. Translated, it gives CASSYSPSINTEAFF.

In its sample, this clonotype was seen many times. CDR3: CASSLEEGLGNQPQHF. CDR3 DNA: TGTGCCAGCAGCTTAGAAGAGGGTTTGGGCAATCAGCCCCAGCATTTT. The V call is TRBV7-9, the J call TRBJ1-5; unclear D gene. This CDR3 has 16 amino acids. The germline V and J ends were trimmed by 1 base and 2 bases, with 12 bases remaining between them. The germline V gene encodes CDR1 SEHNR and CDR2 FQNEAQ (reference sequence).

This clonotype has more than one count but fewer than ten. J is TRBJ2-7 and V is TRBV4-3; D is unresolved. The CDR3 covers 14 residues. Germline V gene sequence: CDR1 LGHNA, CDR2 YSLEER. Trimming cost V 0 bases and J 1 base, with 7 bases left between them. The CDR3 DNA follows: TGCGCCAGCAGCCAAGATGTCCAGTCCTACGAGCAGTACTTC. It codes for CASSQDVQSYEQYF.

This clonotype came up a few times. The chain couples TRBV29-1 to TRBJ1-1; tentative D call: TRBD1 (6 bases). The CDR3 is 14 amino acids. V shed 5 bases and J shed 3 bases, with 16 bases lying between them. Germline CDR1 reads SQVTM; CDR2 reads ANQGSEA. The CDR3: CSVTGQPSYTEAFF. The CDR3 DNA reads as TGCAGCGTTACCGGACAGCCCTCGTACACTGAAGCTTTCTTT.

This clonotype was observed many times. Here the CDR3 DNA reads TGTGCCAGCAGCTTAGATTCGGGGATAGCAACTAATGAAAAACTGTTTTTT. Its protein product is CASSLDSGIATNEKLFF. This chain connects TRBV7-6 to TRBJ1-4, with D hard to call. There are 17 residues in the CDR3. Trimming shortened V by 1 base and J by 0 bases, and 12 bases separated the two germline ends. In germline, CDR1 is SGHVS, CDR2 FNYEAQ.

This clonotype was counted a few times. The chain joins TRBV20-1 to TRBJ1-5; D possibly corresponds to TRBD1 (5 bases). Trimming took off 6 bases at V and 0 bases at J, with 21 bases between the two ends. This CDR3 has 17 amino acids. Germline-derived CDR1 and CDR2 are DFQATT and SNEGSKA (reference sequence). As DNA, the CDR3 is TGCAGTGCCCAGCTACCCCGACAGCTCTATAGCAATCAGCCCCAGCATTTT. Protein sequence: CSAQLPRQLYSNQPQHF.

This sequence joins TRBV20-1 and TRBJ1-1; possible D gene TRBD1, 5 bases. The germline CDR1 and CDR2 sequences are DFQATT and SNEGSKA (reference sequence). Trimming removed 7 bases at V and 3 bases at J, with 15 bases between. The CDR3 runs to 13 residues. CDR3 protein: CSVITGADTEAFF. DNA for the CDR3: TGCAGTGTTATAACAGGAGCGGACACTGAAGCTTTCTTT.